This TCR beta chain stems from a study of T cells in Graves' hyperthyroidism and ophthalmopathy. Regarding the study as a whole: In simple terms, a model built on 13 V-J features told ophthalmopathy apart from stable hyperthyroidism.

The CDR3 sequence is 15 residues long. V gave up 2 bases and J gave up 4 bases, with 11 bases separating them. This clonotype was counted at least ten times. Its matching antigen is unknown. Amplified regions were TCR beta CDR3 sequences from RNA transcripts. In the first-round RT-PCR of the TCR CDR3, the HTBI primer set was used. TCRdb used MiXCR to reprocess the multiplex PCR reads, holding one entry per CDR3 protein. Among roughly 560,000 distinct CDR3 sequences listed, about 15% were seen once. This clonotype originated in a woman between 35 and 50 years old with Graves' ophthalmopathy. The chain employs TRBV12-3 or TRBV12-4 and TRBJ2-2; the D gene is possibly TRBD1 (5 bases). Material: blood. CDR3 in amino acids: CASSLSGFGTGELFF. CDR3 nucleotide sequence: TGTGCCAGCAGTTTATCAGGGTTCGGCACCGGGGAGCTGTTTTTT.